These 26 T cell receptor beta chains came from one sample sequenced in a study of T cell changes during pregnancy in multiple sclerosis. Libraries were prepared by immunoSEQ multiplex PCR; TCRdb keeps only in-frame clonotypes and omits some of them. The repertoire holds over 30,000 clones, around 90% seen once, with 2.5% to 3% in the top ten. Sequencing used CD4+ T cells from peripheral blood mononuclear cells, obtained in the third trimester of pregnancy. The receptors stem from a female donor in good health, enrolled as a control in a pregnancy study.

The chain employs TRBV2 and TRBJ2-5; the D gene is possibly TRBD2 (5 bases). CDR1 SNHLY and CDR2 FYNNEI come from the germline V gene. This CDR3 has 16 amino acids. V gave up 8 bases and J gave up 2 bases, with 21 bases separating them. The CDR3 reads CASRGFGQPNQETQYF. The CDR3 DNA reads TGTGCCAGCCGAGGGTTTGGCCAGCCGAATCAAGAGACCCAGTACTTC.

This chain joins TRBV4-2 and TRBJ2-1, with 8 bases fitting TRBD2. CDR1 is LGHNA and CDR2 is YNFKEQ in the germline V gene. The CDR3 totals 16 residues. After removal of 0 bases from V and 6 bases from J, the junction contained 7 bases not matched to a gene. CDR3 DNA: TGTGCCAGCAGCCAAGATCCGAGCGGGAGTACCAATGAGCAGTTCTTC. It specifies CASSQDPSGSTNEQFF.

This sequence joins TRBV6-1 and TRBJ2-7, with a weak D call TRBD1 (6 bases). The V end lost 7 bases, the J end lost 2 bases, and 15 bases lay between the germline ends. The CDR3 is 14 amino acids. The germline V gene has CDR1 MNHNS and CDR2 SASEGT. CDR3 in DNA: TGTGCCAGCACTTTTCAGGGGAACGCCTACGAGCAGTACTTC. It translates to CASTFQGNAYEQYF.

The chain joins TRBV9 to TRBJ1-3; 9 nucleotides match TRBD1. The CDR3 spans 15 residues. The trim removed 2 bases at V and 4 bases at J, leaving 4 bases unmatched. Germline CDR1 SGDLS, CDR2 YYNGEE. The CDR3 is CASSVGQGRGNTIYF. In DNA form, the CDR3 reads TGTGCCAGCAGCGTCGGACAGGGGAGAGGAAACACCATATATTTT.

This sequence joins TRBV14 and TRBJ2-1, with D possibly being TRBD1 (5 bases). The CDR3 consists of 15 residues. V lost 0 bases, J lost 7 bases, and 13 bases lay in between. CDR1 SGHDN and CDR2 FVKESK come from the germline V gene. The CDR3 nucleotides are TGTGCCAGCAGCCAAGATCTCCAGGGTGGGAATGAGCAGTTCTTC. Amino acids: CASSQDLQGGNEQFF.

This chain connects TRBV4-1 to TRBJ2-3; D call uncertain. Germline V CDR1 and CDR2: MGHRA, YSYEKL. Deletions cut 4 bases from V and 2 bases from J, with 16 bases between. The CDR3 is 16 residues long. The CDR3 nucleotides read TGCGCCAGCAGCCCGTTTGTTGTGGGCTACACAGATACGCAGTATTTT. Translating it yields CASSPFVVGYTDTQYF.

This rearrangement joins TRBV28 to TRBJ2-2, with D tentatively TRBD2 (5 bases). Trimming cost V 8 bases and J 8 bases, with 21 bases left between them. The CDR3 totals 15 residues. In germline, CDR1 is MDHEN, CDR2 SYDVKM. CDR3 bases: TGTGCCAGCGGCCTTGGGGAGCCTATGGGGGGGGAGCTGTTTTTT. Amino acids: CASGLGEPMGGELFF.

The sample holds one count of this clone. This sequence joins TRBV11-2 and TRBJ1-6; unclear D gene. Looked up from germline, CDR1 is SGHAT and CDR2 is FQNNGV. Trimming took off 5 bases at V and 0 bases at J, with 2 bases between the two ends. The length of the CDR3 is 13 residues. The CDR3 DNA follows: TGTGCCAGCAGCCTCTCCTATAATTCACCCCTCCACTTT. This sequence encodes CASSLSYNSPLHF.

V gene TRBV28 combines with J gene TRBJ2-5; TRBD2 agrees at 11 bases. Germline lookup yields CDR1 MDHEN and CDR2 SYDVKM. This CDR3 region has 17 residues. Germline trimming cut 11 bases from V and 3 bases from J; bases unmatched to any gene: 17. The DNA for the CDR3 is TGTGCCGCCCCACCGCCGGCTAGCGGGGGGCGGGAAGAGACCCAGTACTTC. This codes for CAAPPPASGGREETQYF.

This chain connects TRBV15 to TRBJ1-2; 7 bases match TRBD1. The length of the CDR3 is 14 residues. From germline, CDR1 is LNHNV and CDR2 YYDKDF (reference sequence). The ends lost 2 bases at V and 6 bases at J; junction bases unmatched: 6. CDR3 nucleotide sequence: TGTGCCACCAGCAGACCCAGACAGGGCCATGGCTACACCTTC. Amino acid sequence: CATSRPRQGHGYTF.

The chain carries TRBV23-1 and TRBJ1-4; 7 nucleotides line up with TRBD1. TRBV23-1 carries the ORF label, with uncertain function. The ends lost 6 bases at V and 8 bases at J; junction bases unmatched: 15. CDR3 length: 16 residues. The DNA of the CDR3 is TGCGCCAGCAGCCCCCAGGCGACAGGGAATGGCGAAAAACTGTTTTTT. As protein: CASSPQATGNGEKLFF.

This chain joins TRBV28 and TRBJ1-1; D remains unclear. Looked up from germline, CDR1 is MDHEN and CDR2 is SYDVKM. Trimming removed 2 bases from V and 6 bases from J, with 13 bases in between. The CDR3 spans 14 residues. This chain's CDR3 is CASSLSARIAEAFF. CDR3 nucleotide sequence: TGTGCCAGCAGTTTAAGTGCTAGAATTGCTGAAGCTTTCTTT.

This chain joins TRBV4-1 and TRBJ1-2; TRBD1 agrees at 8 bases. The V gene end was trimmed by 3 bases and the J gene end by 2 bases; junction bases not matched to a gene: 5. The CDR3 length is 15 residues. Germline CDR1 and CDR2: MGHRA and YSYEKL. Here the CDR3 reads CASSQPRQGNYGYTF. CDR3 DNA: TGCGCCAGCAGCCAGCCCCGACAGGGGAACTATGGCTACACCTTC.

This chain connects TRBV5-1 to TRBJ2-2, with D uncertain. Germline CDR1 and CDR2: SGHRS and YFSETQ. With 1 base removed from V and 1 base from J, the gap between germline ends came to 11 bases. The CDR3 covers 16 residues. CDR3 residues: CASSLQTNMNTGELFF. In nucleotides, the CDR3 is TGCGCCAGCAGCTTGCAAACCAACATGAACACCGGGGAGCTGTTTTTT.

J is TRBJ2-2 and V is TRBV25-1; possibly TRBD2 for D (6 bases). Germline assignment: CDR1 MGHDK and CDR2 SYGVNS. The CDR3 has 17 amino acids. The V end lost 7 bases, the J end lost 3 bases, and 21 bases lay between the germline ends. In DNA form, the CDR3 reads TGTGCCAGCAAAGGGACTGGCTCGGCGTTGGACACCGGGGAGCTGTTTTTT. Amino acids: CASKGTGSALDTGELFF.

V gene TRBV4-1 combines with J gene TRBJ2-5; TRBD1 matches at 11 bases. Germline CDR1 reads MGHRA; CDR2 reads YSYEKL. The CDR3 consists of 16 residues. J gave up 5 bases and V 1 base, and 6 bases lay outside the gene matches. The CDR3 nucleotides read TGCGCCAGCAGCCAAGTAGCCGGGACAGGGGGGGAGACCCAGTACTTC. Translating gives CASSQVAGTGGETQYF.

The V call is TRBV7-9, the J call TRBJ1-5; no reliable D call. The germline V gene encodes CDR1 SEHNR and CDR2 FQNEAQ (reference sequence). The CDR3 contains 14 residues. Deletions cut 3 bases from V and 2 bases from J, with 8 bases between. DNA for the CDR3: TGTGCCAGCAGCTTGGTCGGTGGCAATCAGCCCCAGCATTTT. Translation: CASSLVGGNQPQHF.

The chain is built from TRBV30 and TRBJ1-1; D is unresolved. V was clipped by 3 bases and J by 1 base, with 12 bases between them. Germline CDR1 is GTSNPN and CDR2 is SVGIG (reference sequence). The CDR3 contains 14 residues. The CDR3, as DNA: TGTGCCTGGAGGATCGGGGTAGGGAACACTGAAGCTTTCTTT. Protein sequence: CAWRIGVGNTEAFF.

The chain joins TRBV7-8 to TRBJ2-5; D gene ambiguous. The tail of the sequence fits TRBJ2-7 better, so the J call may be wrong. Germline V gene lookup returns CDR1 SGHVS and CDR2 FQNEAQ. The CDR3 covers 16 residues. This CDR3 reads CASSLSEVDAGYEQYF. CDR3 nucleotides: TGTGCCAGCAGCTTGAGCGAGGTCGATGCCGGATACGAGCAGTACTTC.

This rearrangement joins TRBV28 to TRBJ1-6; D gene ambiguous. The CDR3 is 13 residues long. The germline gives CDR1 MDHEN, CDR2 SYDVKM. Trimming stripped 1 base from V and 7 bases from J, with 5 bases between. CDR3 loop: CASSLYTNSPLHF. DNA of the CDR3: TGTGCCAGCAGTTTATACACGAATTCACCCCTCCACTTT.

The chain carries TRBV7-8 and TRBJ1-3, with a tentative D call TRBD1 (5 bases). From germline, CDR1 is SGHVS and CDR2 FQNEAQ. Trimming removed 4 bases at V and 0 bases at J, with 16 bases between. The CDR3 has 17 amino acids. The CDR3 nucleotides are TGTGCCAGCAGCTCGTCAGGGATCGGCTTCTCTGGAAACACCATATATTTT. Residues: CASSSSGIGFSGNTIYF.

The genes are TRBV11-2 and TRBJ1-2; 8 nucleotides align to TRBD1. This CDR3 region has 13 residues. The germline V gene encodes CDR1 SGHAT and CDR2 FQNNGV. J gave up 8 bases and V 5 bases, and 7 bases lay outside the gene matches. The CDR3 loop is CASSPGQGYGYTF. The CDR3 nucleotides are TGTGCCAGCAGCCCAGGACAGGGATACGGCTACACCTTC.

The V gene is TRBV7-2, the J gene TRBJ2-7, with TRBD2 matching 13 bases. Trimming cost V 5 bases and J 7 bases; bases outside gene matches: 11. Germline V gene data show CDR1 as SGHTA and CDR2 as FQGNSA. The CDR3 has 16 residues. The CDR3 bases are TGTGCCAGCAGCCCTGGGGTCGGACTAGCGGGAGTTGAGCAGTACTTC. It encodes CASSPGVGLAGVEQYF.

V and J are TRBV5-1 and TRBJ2-5; D might be TRBD1 (6 bases). With 4 bases removed from V and 3 bases from J, the gap between germline ends came to 19 bases. From germline, CDR1 is SGHRS and CDR2 YFSETQ. This CDR3 is 16 amino acids long. In nucleotides, the CDR3 is TGCGCCAGCAGCCTTAACACCATCGGACAGAAAGAGACCCAGTACTTC. Translating gives CASSLNTIGQKETQYF.

The chain recombines TRBV19 with TRBJ1-5; D may be TRBD1 (5 bases). Trimming took 4 bases from V and 1 from J, leaving 20 bases between them. The CDR3 sequence is 18 residues long. Germline V gene lookup returns CDR1 LNHDA and CDR2 SQIVND (reference sequence). CDR3: CASSTRFGMGQSNQPQHF. The DNA of the CDR3 is TGTGCCAGTAGTACTCGGTTTGGGATGGGGCAAAGCAATCAGCCCCAGCATTTT.

The rearrangement joins TRBV6-5 to TRBJ1-5; 7 bases fit TRBD1. Germline assignment: CDR1 MNHEY and CDR2 SVGAGI. The V gene end was trimmed by 5 bases and the J gene end by 4 bases; junction bases not matched to a gene: 5. The CDR3 spans 14 residues. The CDR3: CASSPRGLNQPQHF. The CDR3 nucleotides read TGTGCCAGCAGTCCCAGGGGGTTGAATCAGCCCCAGCATTTT.